This T cell receptor beta chain was found in a study of CD8 T cells in ankylosing spondylitis. Study-wide points: CD8+ disease-linked clones were present at relatively low frequencies in blood. Disease-associated clones were reportedly significantly overrepresented in matched ankylosing spondylitis synovial fluid. A TCR beta motif of several highly homologous variants seemed to mark ankylosing spondylitis blood.

In germline, CDR1 is DFQATT, CDR2 SNEGSKA (reference sequence). This CDR3 region has 14 residues. Deletions cut 1 base from V and 2 bases from J, with 10 bases between. This clonotype was seen more than once but under ten times. The antigen is undetermined. Preparation of TCR beta libraries was done by quantitative 5'-RACE with molecular barcodes. Using its own MiXCR run on the 5' RACE reads, TCRdb lists one record per CDR3 protein. The repertoire holds about 220,000 distinct CDR3 sequences, with under 30% as singletons. The sequence was obtained from a male donor with ankylosing spondylitis or in good health (not recorded which). The sample consisted of blood, either unsorted or a sorted T cell fraction (not recorded which). The chain joins TRBV20-1 to TRBJ2-3, with a weak D call TRBD2 (5 bases). The CDR3 protein is CSARVPSYTDTQYF. The CDR3 coding sequence is TGCAGTGCTAGAGTCCCTAGCTACACAGATACGCAGTATTTT.